This paragraph covers one T cell receptor (beta chain) sequence. The antigen is unknown. This sample stems from a study of T cells in Graves' hyperthyroidism and ophthalmopathy. Study-wide points: A model built on 13 V-J features separated ophthalmopathy from stable hyperthyroidism. The model forecast ophthalmopathy, anticipating it by a median around 6.5 months before onset.

TCR beta CDR3 regions were amplified from RNA transcripts. A set of HTBI primers served as the primers for a first-round RT-PCR of the TCR CDR3. Each CDR3 protein gets one entry after TCRdb re-called the multiplex PCR reads with MiXCR. The sample holds 480,000 or so distinct CDR3 sequences, about 45% seen once. Exclusion followed for patients with uncontrolled infection, other autoimmune disease, pregnancy or lactation. The CDR3 spans 17 residues. Germline V lookup: CDR1 KGHDR, CDR2 SFDVKD. The J segment lost 1 base and the V segment lost 4 bases, leaving 7 bases of the junction unmatched. The V and J genes are TRBV24-1 and TRBJ1-5, with 9 bases identical to TRBD1. The receptor comes from an adult woman with Graves' disease, either hyperthyroidism or ophthalmopathy (not recorded which). The source material was peripheral blood or thyroid tissue (not recorded which). The CDR3 loop is CATSDSRDRVSNQPQHF. For the CDR3, the DNA is TGTGCCACCAGTGACTCGCGGGACAGGGTGAGCAATCAGCCCCAGCATTTT.